This TCR beta chain was sequenced for a study of blood T cell repertoires in COVID-19. On the study more broadly: PBMCs, B-cell-depleted T cells, or T cells provided the cDNA or gDNA that made up the material.

V was pared by 5 bases and J by 2 bases, with 12 bases between. In germline, CDR1 is SNHLY, CDR2 FYNNEI. The CDR3 has 14 amino acids. TCRdb keeps only in-frame clones here, not all; method: immunoSEQ multiplex PCR. The sample gives about 140,000 clones, less than 85% of which show up once; approximately 1.6% is in the top ten. Input material: PBMCs or T cells enriched from blood (not recorded which). The rearrangement joins TRBV2 to TRBJ1-2; no reliable D call. The clonotype originates from a woman aged 18 to 35 who had been exposed to COVID-19. The CDR3 bases are TGTGCCAGCAGTCTTTGGACGGGGAACTATGGCTACACCTTC. Protein sequence: CASSLWTGNYGYTF. The full variable domain, completed using reference TRBV2 and TRBJ1-2, is EPEVTQTPSHQVTQMGQEVILRCVPISNHLYFYWYRQILGQKVEFLVSFYNNEISEKSEIFDDQFSVERPDGSNFTLKIRSTKLEDSAMYFCASSLWTGNYGYTFGSGTRLTVV.